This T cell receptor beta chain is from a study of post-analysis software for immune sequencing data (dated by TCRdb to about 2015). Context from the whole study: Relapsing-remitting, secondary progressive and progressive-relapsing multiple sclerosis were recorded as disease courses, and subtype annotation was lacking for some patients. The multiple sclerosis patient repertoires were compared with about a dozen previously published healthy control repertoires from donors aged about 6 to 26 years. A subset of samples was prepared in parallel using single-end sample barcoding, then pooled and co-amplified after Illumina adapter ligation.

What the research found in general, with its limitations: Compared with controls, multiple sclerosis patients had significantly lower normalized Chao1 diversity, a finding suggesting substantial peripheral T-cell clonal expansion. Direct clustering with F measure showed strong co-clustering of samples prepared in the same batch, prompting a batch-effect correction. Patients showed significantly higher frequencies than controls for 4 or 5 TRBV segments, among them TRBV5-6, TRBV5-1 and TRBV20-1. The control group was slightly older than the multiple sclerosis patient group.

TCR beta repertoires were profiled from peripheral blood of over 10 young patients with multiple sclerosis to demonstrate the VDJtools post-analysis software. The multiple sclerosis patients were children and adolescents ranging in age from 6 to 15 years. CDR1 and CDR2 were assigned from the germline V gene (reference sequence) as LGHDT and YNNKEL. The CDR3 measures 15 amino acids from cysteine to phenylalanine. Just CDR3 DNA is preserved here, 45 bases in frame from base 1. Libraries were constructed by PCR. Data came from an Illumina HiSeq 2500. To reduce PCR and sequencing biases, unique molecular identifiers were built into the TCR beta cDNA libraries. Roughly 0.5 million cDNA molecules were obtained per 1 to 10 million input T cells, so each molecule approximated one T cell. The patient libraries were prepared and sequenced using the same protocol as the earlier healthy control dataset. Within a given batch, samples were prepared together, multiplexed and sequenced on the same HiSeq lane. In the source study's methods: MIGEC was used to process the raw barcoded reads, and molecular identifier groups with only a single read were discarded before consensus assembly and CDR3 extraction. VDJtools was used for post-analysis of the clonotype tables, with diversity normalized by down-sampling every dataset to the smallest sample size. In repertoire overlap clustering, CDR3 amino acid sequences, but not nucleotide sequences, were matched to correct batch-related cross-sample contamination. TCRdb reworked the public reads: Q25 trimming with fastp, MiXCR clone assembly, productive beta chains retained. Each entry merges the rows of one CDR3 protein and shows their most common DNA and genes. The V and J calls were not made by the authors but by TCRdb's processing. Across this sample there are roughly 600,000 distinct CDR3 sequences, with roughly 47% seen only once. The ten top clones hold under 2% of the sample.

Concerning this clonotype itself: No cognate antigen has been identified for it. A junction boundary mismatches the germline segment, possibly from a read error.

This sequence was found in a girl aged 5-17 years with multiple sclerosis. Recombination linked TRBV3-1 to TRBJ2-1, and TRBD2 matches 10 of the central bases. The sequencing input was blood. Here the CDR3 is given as CASSPSGSGYKEQFF. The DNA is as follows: TGTGCCAGCAGCCCTAGCGGGAGCGGTTACAAGGAGCAGTTCTTC.